Listed here are 29 T cell receptor beta chains from one sample, sequenced in a study of T cell clonotyping in hematopoietic cell transplantation. Some clones are missing from TCRdb's copy, which holds only in-frame ones; the method was immunoSEQ multiplex PCR. Of around 6,200 clones in the sample, approximately 87% were seen once. The starting material was peripheral blood mononuclear cells, obtained 100 days after allogeneic stem cell transplant. These receptors were obtained from a female patient in her thirties or forties who had an allogeneic stem cell transplant from a related donor, so the T cells may come from the graft donor. Some clones in this sample may be carry-over from other donors' samples.

The CDR3 DNA reads TGCGCCAGCAGCTCCCCGGGACTAGCGGGTGTCTACGAGCAGTACTTC. This gives the protein CASSSPGLAGVYEQYF. The chain couples TRBV5-1 to TRBJ2-7; 12 positions agree with TRBD2. V lost 3 bases and J lost 3; bases outside the gene matches: 7. This CDR3 spans 16 amino acids. From germline, CDR1 is SGHRS and CDR2 YFSETQ.

The chain combines TRBV7-9 with TRBJ1-2; 8 bases align to TRBD1. CDR1 and CDR2 from the germline V gene are SEHNR and FQNEAQ (reference sequence). This CDR3 contains 15 residues. V shed 1 base and J 8 bases; nucleotides not matched to a gene: 9. CDR3: CASSLDRQGFEGYTF. The CDR3 region has the DNA TGTGCCAGCAGCTTAGACCGACAGGGGTTTGAAGGCTACACCTTC.

The chain employs TRBV2 and TRBJ2-3, with TRBD1 as a possible D gene (6 bases). Germline CDR1 reads SNHLY; CDR2 reads FYNNEI. V gave up 6 bases and J gave up 4 bases, with 11 bases separating them. CDR3 size: 13 residues. CDR3 nucleotide sequence: TGTGCCAGCAGACAGGGAAGTCCAGATACGCAGTATTTT. Its protein is CASRQGSPDTQYF.

CDR3 in DNA: TGTGCCAGCAGTAAAAGTGGGCGGGAGCTGTTTTTT. It yields the protein CASSKSGRELFF. This chain links TRBV2 with TRBJ2-2; no reliable D call. Germline V gene sequence: CDR1 SNHLY, CDR2 FYNNEI. The CDR3 spans 12 residues. Trimming stripped 5 bases from V and 9 bases from J, with 10 bases between.

The chain carries TRBV30 and TRBJ2-1; D unclear. V lost 0 bases and J 7 bases, leaving 10 bases between the germline ends. Germline V gene lookup returns CDR1 GTSNPN and CDR2 SVGIG (reference sequence). There are 13 residues in the CDR3. CDR3 protein: CAWSVSSANEQFF. In DNA, the CDR3 is TGTGCCTGGAGTGTATCGTCAGCTAATGAGCAGTTCTTC.

This chain joins TRBV7-2 and TRBJ2-5; possible D gene TRBD2, 5 bases. The CDR3 has 13 residues. The ends were cut back, 1 base at V and 6 bases at J, with 9 bases in the middle. Germline CDR1 SGHTA, CDR2 FQGNSA. The CDR3 here is CASSLGGPKTQYF. In DNA, the CDR3 is TGTGCCAGCAGCTTAGGAGGGCCGAAGACCCAGTACTTC.

V and J are TRBV28 and TRBJ1-1; 9 bases line up with TRBD1. The germline V gene has CDR1 MDHEN and CDR2 SYDVKM. Trimming at V came to 5 bases and at J to 8 bases, leaving 6 bases not matched to a gene. The CDR3 extends over 13 amino acids. The CDR3 sequence: CASSGQGWAEAFF. Written as DNA, the CDR3 is TGTGCCAGCAGTGGACAGGGGTGGGCCGAAGCTTTCTTT.

The gene calls are TRBV7-6 and TRBJ1-1; D perhaps matches TRBD1 (5 bases). Germline V gene data show CDR1 as SGHVS and CDR2 as FNYEAQ. CDR3 size: 13 residues. Trimming shortened V by 1 base and J by 4 bases, and 7 bases separated the two germline ends. CDR3 sequence (DNA): TGTGCCAGCAGCTTAGGGGGGGTCACTGAAGCTTTCTTT. Its translation: CASSLGGVTEAFF.

The chain has TRBV11-1 and TRBJ1-1, with D maybe TRBD1 (5 bases). CDR3 size: 14 residues. Germline lookup yields CDR1 SGHAT and CDR2 FQDESV (reference sequence). Trimming left V 2 bases short and J 1 base short, with 8 bases between. The CDR3 sequence: CASSLRQSNTEAFF. CDR3 sequence (DNA): TGTGCCAGCAGCTTACGACAGTCGAACACTGAAGCTTTCTTT.

The chain uses TRBV29-1 and TRBJ2-1; tentative D call: TRBD2 (5 bases). V was shortened by 3 bases and J by 2 bases, with 14 bases between the two germline ends. The CDR3 spans 15 residues. Germline assignment: CDR1 SQVTM and CDR2 ANQGSEA. CDR3 DNA sequence: TGCAGCGTTGAGCCCTCCGAGCGGCCCTACAATGAGCAGTTCTTC. Protein: CSVEPSERPYNEQFF.

The chain carries TRBV7-2 and TRBJ2-1; 15 bases are a match to TRBD2. Germline CDR1 SGHTA, CDR2 FQGNSA. The CDR3 has 16 residues. J was trimmed by 14 bases and V by 2 bases; bases with no gene match: 10. In DNA, the CDR3 is TGTGCCAGCAGCTTATATGGGACTAGCGGGAGGAGGCGGGAGTTCTTC. Its translation: CASSLYGTSGRRREFF.

The table lists this clone with a few counts. V and J are TRBV7-6 and TRBJ2-2, with no clear D. This CDR3 comprises 16 residues. Trimming took off 1 base at V and 0 bases at J, with 9 bases between the two ends. The germline V gene has CDR1 SGHVS and CDR2 FNYEAQ. CDR3 amino acids: CASSLVHQSNTGELFF. CDR3 nucleotides: TGTGCCAGCAGCTTAGTACACCAATCGAACACCGGGGAGCTGTTTTTT.

The V call is TRBV4-1, the J call TRBJ2-7; 9 positions agree with TRBD2. V was clipped by 1 base and J by 5 bases; unmatched bases: 6. CDR3 length: 15 residues. Germline loops: CDR1 MGHRA, CDR2 YSYEKL. The CDR3, as DNA: TGCGCCAGCAGCCAAGGTTTTAGCGGGAGAAACGAGCAGTACTTC. Translated: CASSQGFSGRNEQYF.

This chain joins TRBV2 and TRBJ1-2; D is undetermined. V was clipped by 1 base and J by 1 base, with 10 bases between them. The CDR3 runs 15 residues. In germline, CDR1 is SNHLY, CDR2 FYNNEI. Written as DNA, the CDR3 is TGTGCCAGCAGTGAAGAATACGGCGGTAACTATGGCTACACCTTC. Residues: CASSEEYGGNYGYTF.

The chain uses TRBV19 and TRBJ1-2, with D uncertain. V lost 2 bases to trimming and J lost 4 bases, with 2 bases between them. The germline CDR1 and CDR2 sequences are LNHDA and SQIVND (reference sequence). The CDR3 length is 11 residues. CDR3 sequence (DNA): TGTGCCAGTAGTATACGCTATGGCTACACCTTC. Translated, it gives CASSIRYGYTF.

J is TRBJ2-5 and V is TRBV5-1, with 10 positions matching TRBD2. The J segment lost 4 bases and the V segment lost 5 bases, leaving 5 bases of the junction unmatched. The CDR3 has 14 residues. Germline lookup yields CDR1 SGHRS and CDR2 YFSETQ. CDR3 DNA: TGCGCCAGCAGGCTAGCGGGAGTTCGAGAGACCCAGTACTTC. It is translated as CASRLAGVRETQYF.

The chain carries TRBV27 and TRBJ2-7, with unresolved D. The germline V and J ends were trimmed by 7 bases and 3 bases, with 13 bases remaining between them. The CDR3 spans 13 residues. The germline CDR1 and CDR2 sequences are MNHEY and SMNVEV (reference sequence). The CDR3 region has the DNA TGTGCCAGCAAGGAGACATTGGGCTACGAGCAGTACTTC. Translation: CASKETLGYEQYF.

This rearrangement joins TRBV7-8 to TRBJ2-7; 11 bases are shared with TRBD2. The CDR3 sequence is 16 residues long. Looked up from germline, CDR1 is SGHVS and CDR2 is FQNEAQ. V shed 5 bases and J 1 base; nucleotides not matched to a gene: 7. The CDR3 nucleotides read TGTGCCAGCAGCAGAACGGGACTAGCGGTTTCCTACGAGCAGTACTTC. This translates into CASSRTGLAVSYEQYF.

This chain joins TRBV27 and TRBJ1-4, with D unresolved. The V and J ends lost 4 bases and 4 bases respectively, with 13 bases between them. The V gene's germline CDR1 is MNHEY and CDR2 SMNVEV (reference sequence). The CDR3 contains 15 residues. CDR3 protein: CASSSSREFNEKLFF. The CDR3 DNA is TGTGCCAGCAGTTCCAGCCGGGAGTTTAATGAAAAACTGTTTTTT.

The chain has TRBV5-1 and TRBJ1-2; D ambiguous. CDR3 length: 15 amino acids. V was trimmed by 4 bases and J by 0 bases, leaving 13 bases between them. Germline V gene lookup returns CDR1 SGHRS and CDR2 YFSETQ. The CDR3 region is CASSVDGSPNYGYTF. Here the CDR3 DNA reads TGCGCCAGCAGCGTGGACGGCTCTCCTAACTATGGCTACACCTTC.

This sequence joins TRBV28 and TRBJ1-1; the D gene is possibly TRBD1 (6 bases). The V end lost 10 bases, the J end lost 3 bases, and 24 bases lay between the germline ends. The length of the CDR3 is 16 residues. Germline V lookup: CDR1 MDHEN, CDR2 SYDVKM. CDR3 in amino acids: CATKGYSGEGYTEAFF. In DNA form, the CDR3 reads TGTGCCACCAAAGGGTACTCAGGGGAGGGATACACTGAAGCTTTCTTT. The full variable domain, completed using reference TRBV28 and TRBJ1-1, is DVKVTQSSRYLVKRTGEKVFLECVQDMDHENMFWYRQDPGLGLRLIYFSYDVKMKEKGDIPEGYSVSREKKERFSLILESASTNQTSMYLCATKGYSGEGYTEAFFGQGTRLTVV.

This clone was found once. The V call is TRBV18, the J call TRBJ2-1; D gene uncertain. This CDR3 comprises 15 residues. V was shortened by 4 bases and J by 5 bases, with 15 bases between the two germline ends. CDR1 and CDR2 (germline): KGHSH, LQKENI. The CDR3 DNA is TGTGCCAGCTCACTCCGCACTAACTCTAACAATGAGCAGTTCTTC. It codes for CASSLRTNSNNEQFF. The entire variable domain, with the rest obtained from reference TRBV18 and TRBJ2-1, is as follows: NAGVMQNPRHLVRRRGQEARLRCSPMKGHSHVYWYRQLPEEGLKFMVYLQKENIIDESGMPKERFSAEFPKEGPSILRIQQVVRGDSAAYFCASSLRTNSNNEQFFGPGTRLTVL.

The chain carries TRBV11-2 and TRBJ2-7, with 12 bases aligning to TRBD2. CDR1 is SGHAT and CDR2 is FQNNGV in the germline V gene. The junction had 15 bases not matched to a gene; V was cut back by 2 bases and J by 7 bases. The CDR3 runs 18 residues. For the CDR3, the DNA is TGTGCCAGCAGCTTACCCCCCCGGACTAGCGGGACACCCCGGGAGCAGTACTTC. This codes for CASSLPPRTSGTPREQYF. Variable domain in full (rest from reference TRBV11-2 and TRBJ2-7): EAGVAQSPRYKIIEKRQSVAFWCNPISGHATLYWYQQILGQGPKLLIQFQNNGVVDDSQLPKDRFSAERLKGVDSTLKIQPAKLEDSAVYLCASSLPPRTSGTPREQYFGPGTRLTVT.

The rearrangement uses TRBV4-2 and TRBJ2-6; the match to TRBD1 covers 7 bases. The CDR3 has 17 amino acids. With V trimmed by 4 bases and J by 0 bases, 6 bases remained unmatched. Germline values: CDR1 LGHNA, CDR2 YNFKEQ. The CDR3, as DNA: TGTGCCAGCAGCCCCCATGGGGACAGCTCTGGGGCCAACGTCCTGACTTTC. This encodes CASSPHGDSSGANVLTF.

V is TRBV4-1 and J is TRBJ1-5; no firm D call. The CDR3 length is 18 residues. Germline V gene lookup returns CDR1 MGHRA and CDR2 YSYEKL. With 0 bases removed from V and 0 bases from J, the gap between germline ends came to 15 bases. DNA for the CDR3: TGCGCCAGCAGCCAAGAGGCCTCCGTTTCATATAGCAATCAGCCCCAGCATTTT. Residues: CASSQEASVSYSNQPQHF.

For the CDR3, the DNA is TGTGCCAGCAGCAAAGAGCCAGCGGGAGGGCCTAGGTACGAGCAGTACTTC. Translating it yields CASSKEPAGGPRYEQYF. This chain connects TRBV21-1 to TRBJ2-7; TRBD2, the table's D call, was not compared with the DNA. TRBV21-1 is classified as a pseudogene. The CDR3 has 17 residues.

The chain carries TRBV4-1 and TRBJ1-2; the D gene is possibly TRBD1 (5 bases). V dropped 0 bases and J dropped 2 bases, with 13 bases sitting between them. The CDR3 loop spans 16 amino acids. The germline V gene has CDR1 MGHRA and CDR2 YSYEKL. In DNA, the CDR3 is TGCGCCAGCAGCCAAGAGTCAGCCCCAGGGAACTATGGCTACACCTTC. This codes for CASSQESAPGNYGYTF.

The chain links TRBV29-1 to TRBJ2-7, with D possibly matching TRBD2 (7 bases). The CDR3 contains 14 residues. V was shortened by 5 bases and J by 6 bases, with 20 bases between the two germline ends. CDR1 and CDR2 from the germline V gene are SQVTM and ANQGSEA. DNA for the CDR3: TGCAGCGTTTATCGGGGGGCCGTCGTCGGCGAGCAGTACTTC. Amino acids: CSVYRGAVVGEQYF.

The chain has TRBV19 and TRBJ1-5; D is possibly TRBD1 (5 bases). CDR1 is LNHDA and CDR2 is SQIVND in the germline V gene (reference sequence). The CDR3 is made up of 18 amino acids. V shed 0 bases and J shed 0 bases, with 15 bases lying between them. The CDR3 region is CASSIEGLQGYSNQPQHF. Here the CDR3 DNA reads TGTGCCAGTAGTATAGAGGGACTGCAGGGTTATAGCAATCAGCCCCAGCATTTT.